This T cell receptor (beta chain) was sequenced for a study of cytomegalovirus exposure and HLA in healthy donors. Study outcomes and limitations: For most TCR sequences rarity was the rule, although some public TCRs occurred in many donors. TCR association rates varied by HLA locus in a later analysis, with DRB1 highest and HLA-C lowest. The authors later linked a missense DCLRE1C variant to TCR beta V- and J-gene trimming.

Each donor was healthy, and each was a bone marrow donor. For this clone: Its target is unknown.

The PCR had 60 Vbeta and 13 Jbeta primers. The data were produced by immunoSEQ multiplex PCR, yet TCRdb's version contains in-frame clones alone and is incomplete. Of about 150,000 clones listed, 80% are singletons. The sequence came from a woman in her thirties or forties in good health and CMV-seropositive. The specimen was PBMCs.

CDR3: CASATSGRALETQYF. CDR3 bases: TGTGCCAGCGCTACTAGCGGGAGGGCCTTAGAGACCCAGTACTTC. V usage is TRBV27 and J usage is TRBJ2-5, with 13 bases lining up with TRBD2. The CDR3 extends over 15 amino acids. The germline V gene encodes CDR1 MNHEY and CDR2 SMNVEV (reference sequence). After removal of 8 bases from V and 4 bases from J, the junction contained 7 bases not matched to a gene.